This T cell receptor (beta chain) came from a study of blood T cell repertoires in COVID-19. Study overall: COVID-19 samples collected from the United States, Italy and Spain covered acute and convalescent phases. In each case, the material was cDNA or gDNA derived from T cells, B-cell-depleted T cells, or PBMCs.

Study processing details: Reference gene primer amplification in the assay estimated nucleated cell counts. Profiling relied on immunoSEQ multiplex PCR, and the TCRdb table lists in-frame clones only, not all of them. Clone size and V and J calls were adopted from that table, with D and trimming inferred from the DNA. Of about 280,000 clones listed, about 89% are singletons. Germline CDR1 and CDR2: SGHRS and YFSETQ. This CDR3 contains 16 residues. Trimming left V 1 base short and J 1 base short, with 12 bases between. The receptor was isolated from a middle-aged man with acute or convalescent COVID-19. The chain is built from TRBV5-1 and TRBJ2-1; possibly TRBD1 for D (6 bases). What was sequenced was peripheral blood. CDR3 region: CASSLSVRGSYNEQFF. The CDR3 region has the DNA TGCGCCAGCAGCTTGTCGGTTAGGGGGTCCTACAATGAGCAGTTCTTC.